A selection of T cell receptor beta chains follows, all from one sample in a study of cytomegalovirus exposure and HLA in healthy donors. Profiling relied on immunoSEQ multiplex PCR, and the TCRdb table lists in-frame clones only, not all of them. The data contain 250,000 to 300,000 clones, 90% of them singletons. The specimen sequenced was PBMCs. These receptors came from a woman in her late teens or twenties in good health and CMV-seronegative. Each CDR3 is given with its conserved first and last residue. Fields, in order: J gene, CDR3 length, clone size, D gene, V gene, CDR3 DNA, CDR3 protein. D genes are given only for firm matches. Size values are once, few and many counts, or a class for expanded clones, and some rows have none.

>TRBJ2-7|15|NA|NA|TRBV27
TGTGCCAGCAGTTTTAGTACGGGGGAACCCTACGAGCAGTACTTC
CASSFSTGEPYEQYF
>TRBJ2-2|16|NA|NA|TRBV4-3
TGCGCCAGCAGCCAAGCGAGTGGGGGGGCCACCGGGGAGCTGTTTTTT
CASSQASGGATGELFF
>TRBJ1-6|15|NA|TRBD1|TRBV5-6
TGTGCCAGCAGCACCGGGACAGGGGGCAGTTCACCCCTCCACTTT
CASSTGTGGSSPLHF
>TRBJ1-2|16|NA|TRBD1|TRBV28
TGTGCCAGCAGTTTATCCCCCGGGGCAGGGGGCCGGGGAGAGACCTTC
CASSLSPGAGGRGETF
>TRBJ1-1|14|NA|NA|TRBV5-6
TGTGCCAGCAGCTCCGCAGGGGAATACACTGAAGCTTTCTTT
CASSSAGEYTEAFF
>TRBJ1-1|14|NA|TRBD1|TRBV18
TGTGCCAGCTCACCAAACAGGGGTGACACTGAAGCTTTCTTT
CASSPNRGDTEAFF
>TRBJ2-3|16|once|NA|TRBV7-8
TGTGCCAGCAGCACTTGGGGGGGCCTACCCACAGATACGCAGTATTTT
CASSTWGGLPTDTQYF
>TRBJ1-2|13|NA|TRBD1|TRBV19
TGTGCCAGTAGTAAACAGGGGGCGAGCGGCTACACCTTC
CASSKQGASGYTF
>TRBJ1-1|15|NA|NA|TRBV18
TGTGCCAGCTCACCACCGGGACAAATGAACACTGAAGCTTTCTTT
CASSPPGQMNTEAFF
>TRBJ1-1|15|NA|NA|TRBV5-1
TGCGCCAGCAGCTTGGGAGTTTATCAGAACACTGAAGCTTTCTTT
CASSLGVYQNTEAFF
>TRBJ1-1|15|NA|TRBD1|TRBV2
TGTGCCAGCAGTGAAAGTCGACAGGGCAGGACTGAAGCTTTCTTT
CASSESRQGRTEAFF
>TRBJ2-5|13|NA|TRBD2|TRBV30
TGTGCCTCTATAATAGCGGGCCAAGAGACCCAGTACTTC
CASIIAGQETQYF
>TRBJ2-1|15|NA|NA|TRBV19
TGTGCCAGTAGTAATCTTCTAGCAGCCTACAATGAGCAGTTCTTC
CASSNLLAAYNEQFF
>TRBJ1-1|14|NA|NA|TRBV12-2
TGTGCAAGTCGCTTCACGCGCGGGAACACTGAAGCTTTCTTT
CASRFTRGNTEAFF
>TRBJ1-5|14|few|NA|TRBV6-5
TGTGCCAGCAGTTACACTGGTTCTAATCAGCCCCAGCATTTT
CASSYTGSNQPQHF
>TRBJ2-2|17|NA|NA|TRBV7-9
TGTGCCAGCAGCTTAGACAGGGTGACTCTTAACACCGGGGAGCTGTTTTTT
CASSLDRVTLNTGELFF
>TRBJ1-6|16|few|TRBD1|TRBV7-9
TGTGCCAGCAGCTACCAGACAGGGACATATAATTCACCCCTCCACTTT
CASSYQTGTYNSPLHF
>TRBJ2-2|14|NA|TRBD1|TRBV5-4
TGTGCCAGCAGCTTGACAGGGGGCACCGGGGAGCTGTTTTTT
CASSLTGGTGELFF
>TRBJ2-1|16|NA|NA|TRBV7-8
TGTGCCAGCAGCTCCCCGACAGCCCACTCCTACAATGAGCAGTTCTTC
CASSSPTAHSYNEQFF
>TRBJ1-4|16|NA|NA|TRBV28
TGTGCCAGCAGTCCTAATTGGGGAGCAACGGGTTTAATGCTGTTTTTT
CASSPNWGATGLMLFF
>TRBJ2-5|17|NA|TRBD2|TRBV9
TGTGCCAGCAGCGTAGCTGGGGCGGGGGGAATTCAAGAGACCCAGTACTTC
CASSVAGAGGIQETQYF
>TRBJ2-1|15|NA|NA|TRBV5-5
TGTGCCAGCAGCTTGGATCAGGAATCCTACAATGAGCAGTTCTTC
CASSLDQESYNEQFF
>TRBJ1-6|9|NA|NA|TRBV20-1
TGCAGTGCTTCTTCCCGCCTCCACTTT
CSASSRLHF
>TRBJ1-2|15|once|NA|TRBV27
TGTGCCAGTAGGTACATACAGGAACCAGCAGACGGCTACACCTTC
CASRYIQEPADGYTF
>TRBJ1-3|15|NA|NA|TRBV6-5
TGTGCCAGCAGTTACGGGCAGGGCTCTGGAAACACCATATATTTT
CASSYGQGSGNTIYF
>TRBJ1-1|13|NA|NA|TRBV6-6
TGTGCCAGCAGTTCGAACAGGGACACTGAAGCTTTCTTT
CASSSNRDTEAFF
>TRBJ2-5|16|NA|TRBD1|TRBV27
TGTGCCAGCAGTCCCGGCCCCGGGACAGGGGGGGAGACCCAGTACTTC
CASSPGPGTGGETQYF
>TRBJ2-1|16|NA|TRBD1|TRBV19
TGTGCCAGTAGTGTCGAGGGGACAGGGGGTGGCAATGAGCAGTTCTTC
CASSVEGTGGGNEQFF
>TRBJ2-7|13|NA|NA|TRBV14
TGTGCCAGCAGCCAAGGACACAGGGTCGAGCAGTACTTC
CASSQGHRVEQYF
>TRBJ1-5|16|NA|TRBD1|TRBV19
TGTGCCAGTAGTGGGGGCGGGACAGGGCGCAATCAGCCCCAGCATTTT
CASSGGGTGRNQPQHF
>TRBJ2-7|12|NA|NA|TRBV2
TGTGCCAGCAGTAAAACAGGCTACGAGCAGTACTTC
CASSKTGYEQYF
>TRBJ2-3|16|NA|TRBD2|TRBV30
TGTGCCTGGAGTGTACAACTAGCGGGGGCCACAGATACGCAGTATTTT
CAWSVQLAGATDTQYF
>TRBJ1-1|18|NA|TRBD1|TRBV5-1
TGCGCCAGCAGTCAAGACAGGGGGCTTGTGTTTTCGAGTACTGAAGCTTTCTTT
CASSQDRGLVFSSTEAFF
>TRBJ2-1|15|NA|NA|TRBV5-5
TGTGCCAGCAGCTCGTGGAGCGACTCCTACAATGAGCAGTTCTTC
CASSSWSDSYNEQFF
>TRBJ1-5|16|NA|TRBD1|TRBV5-5
TGTGCCAGCAGCCCGGTTCCGGGACAGGGGAATCAGCCCCAGCATTTT
CASSPVPGQGNQPQHF
>TRBJ1-1|15|NA|NA|TRBV4-3
TGCGCCAGCAGCCAAGATACTCGCCGCAACACTGAAGCTTTCTTT
CASSQDTRRNTEAFF
>TRBJ2-1|18|NA|NA|TRBV13
TGTGCCAGCAGCTTAGGCGGGGTAGCGCAAAGCTCCTACAATGAGCAGTTCTTC
CASSLGGVAQSSYNEQFF
>TRBJ2-7|16|NA|NA|TRBV27
TGTGCCAGCAGTTTATCTGGGGGGTCTAGCTTACACGAGCAGTACTTC
CASSLSGGSSLHEQYF
>TRBJ2-1|13|NA|TRBD2|TRBV5-4
TGTGCCGCGCGTCGACTAGCGGGGGGTGTGCAGTTCTTC
CAARRLAGGVQFF
>TRBJ2-3|15|NA|NA|TRBV2
TGTGCCAGCAGTGAACAATGGGGCGAAGAAGGTACGCAGTATTTT
CASSEQWGEEGTQYF
>TRBJ2-3|17|NA|NA|TRBV4-3
TGCGCCAGCAGCCAAGATCTTGTCGGAGCTAGCACAGATACGCAGTATTTT
CASSQDLVGASTDTQYF
>TRBJ2-5|16|NA|TRBD1|TRBV11-2
TGTGCCAGCAGCTCGTTGACAGGGAGAGTGGAAGAGACCCAGTACTTC
CASSSLTGRVEETQYF
>TRBJ2-3|17|NA|TRBD2|TRBV28
TGTGCCAGCAGTAGGATACTAGCGGGGCCTTACCCAGATACGCAGTATTTT
CASSRILAGPYPDTQYF
>TRBJ2-5|14|NA|TRBD1|TRBV9
TGTGCCAGCAGCGTCGACAGGGGACAAGAGACCCAGTACTTC
CASSVDRGQETQYF
>TRBJ2-1|11|NA|NA|TRBV7-9
TGTGCCAGCCGAGGTAACAATGAGCAGTTCTTC
CASRGNNEQFF
>TRBJ1-1|15|NA|NA|TRBV5-5
TGTGCCAGCAGCTTGGATTACGCGAGCAACACTGAAGCTTTCTTT
CASSLDYASNTEAFF
>TRBJ2-1|12|NA|NA|TRBV11-2
TGTGCCAGCAGCTTTGGGGGGAATGAGCAGTTCTTC
CASSFGGNEQFF
>TRBJ1-4|16|NA|NA|TRBV7-2
TGTGCCAGCAGCCCTAGGCCGACAGGAGCTAATGAAAAACTGTTTTTT
CASSPRPTGANEKLFF
>TRBJ1-2|16|NA|NA|TRBV28
TGTGCCAGCAGTCCCTCCGGGGTGGCTAGAGGCTATGGCTACACCTTC
CASSPSGVARGYGYTF
>TRBJ1-1|13|NA|NA|TRBV7-6
TGTGCCAGCAGCCCCACCCGGGGGTCTGAAGCTTTCTTT
CASSPTRGSEAFF
>TRBJ2-3|16|NA|TRBD2|TRBV9
TGTGCCAGCAGCGTAGGGGAGGGGCGCAGGACAGATACGCAGTATTTT
CASSVGEGRRTDTQYF
>TRBJ1-1|21|NA|NA|TRBV23-1
TGCGCCAGCAGTCAATTTTGGGAATCTAAAAAAGGGGGACTACGGAACACTGAAGCTTTCTTT
CASSQFWESKKGGLRNTEAFF
>TRBJ1-6|15|NA|TRBD1|TRBV18
TGTGCCAGCTCAGTATCGACAGGGGAGTCTTCACCCCTCCACTTT
CASSVSTGESSPLHF
>TRBJ1-1|17|NA|NA|TRBV7-2
TGTGCCAGCAGCTCTCAGGCGGTTGGGGGGGTCACGACTGAAGCTTTCTTT
CASSSQAVGGVTTEAFF